This entry features one TCR beta chain sequence. The sample is drawn from a study of early stage breast cancer tumors. V shed 6 bases and J shed 6 bases, with 10 bases lying between them. The CDR3 has 11 amino acids. Germline loops: CDR1 DFQATT, CDR2 SNEGSKA (reference sequence). Profiling relied on immunoSEQ multiplex PCR, and the TCRdb table lists in-frame clones only, not all of them. The data hold about 50,000 clones, with 83% observed a single time. This sequence originates from a person aged 45 to 59 with breast cancer. The sample comprised blood. The chain combines TRBV20-1 with TRBJ2-3; D unclear. CDR3: CSAVRPDTQYF. The CDR3 region has the DNA TGCAGTGCCGTCCGACCGGATACGCAGTATTTT.